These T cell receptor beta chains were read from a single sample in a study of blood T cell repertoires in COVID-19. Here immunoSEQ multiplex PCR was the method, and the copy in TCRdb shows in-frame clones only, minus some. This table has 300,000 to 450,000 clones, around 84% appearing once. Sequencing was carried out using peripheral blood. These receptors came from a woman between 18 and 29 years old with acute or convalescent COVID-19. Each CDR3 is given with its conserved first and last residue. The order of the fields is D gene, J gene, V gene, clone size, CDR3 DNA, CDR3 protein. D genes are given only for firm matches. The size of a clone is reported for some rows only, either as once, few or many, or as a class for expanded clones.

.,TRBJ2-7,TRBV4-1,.,TGCGCCAGCAGCCAAGATGCACGAGCGGAACTCGGCGAGCAGTACTTC,CASSQDARAELGEQYF
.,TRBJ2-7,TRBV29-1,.,TGCAGCGTTGAAAAACAGGGCACCTCCTACGAGCAGTACTTC,CSVEKQGTSYEQYF
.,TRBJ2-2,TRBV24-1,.,TGTGCCACCAGTGTCCAGGGCCCTTTCTTGGACACCGGGGAGCTGTTTTTT,CATSVQGPFLDTGELFF
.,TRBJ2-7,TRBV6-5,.,TGTGCCAGCAGTTACGAAAGCGGGTACGAGCAGTACTTC,CASSYESGYEQYF
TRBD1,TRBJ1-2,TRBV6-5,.,TGTGCCAGCAGGGACAGGGGAGCTAACTATGGCTACACCTTC,CASRDRGANYGYTF
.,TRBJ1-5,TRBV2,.,TGTGCCAGCAGTGGAGACAGCCTAAGCAATCAGCCCCAGCATTTT,CASSGDSLSNQPQHF
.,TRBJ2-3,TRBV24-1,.,TGTGCCACCAGTGAGGCGACAGTAGCTACGCAGTATTTT,CATSEATVATQYF
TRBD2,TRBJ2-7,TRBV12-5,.,TGTGCTAGTGGTTTGGGGACTAGCGGGAGCAGTGAGCAGTACTTC,CASGLGTSGSSEQYF
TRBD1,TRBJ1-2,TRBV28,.,TGTGCCAGCACCCTCCTGTCCGGGACAGGGACAGGCTACACCTTC,CASTLLSGTGTGYTF
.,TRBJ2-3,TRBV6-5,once,TGTGCCAGCAGTCGGACTACACCCACAGATACGCAGTATTTT,CASSRTTPTDTQYF
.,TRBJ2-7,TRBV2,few,TGTGCCAGCAGCCAGGGTCGCCACTACGAGCAGTACTTC,CASSQGRHYEQYF
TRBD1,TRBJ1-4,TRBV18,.,TGTGCCAGCTCACCTCCCCAAGGAGCAGGGACAGTTAAGAGGGGTGAAAAACTGTTTTTT,CASSPPQGAGTVKRGEKLFF
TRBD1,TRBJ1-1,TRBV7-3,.,TGTGCCAGCAGCCCAGACAGGGACACTGAAGCTTTCTTT,CASSPDRDTEAFF
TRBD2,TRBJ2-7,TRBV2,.,TGTGCCAGCGGACTCTCCCTAGCGGGAGGCGCCTACGAGCAGTACTTC,CASGLSLAGGAYEQYF
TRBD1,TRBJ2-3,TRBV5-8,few,TGTGCCAGCAGCTCGGACAGGGCACCCTTCTCCACAGATACGCAGTATTTT,CASSSDRAPFSTDTQYF
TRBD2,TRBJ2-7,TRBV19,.,TGTGCCAGTAGTGCTCGGACTAGCGGGAGCTCCTACGAGCAGTACTTC,CASSARTSGSSYEQYF
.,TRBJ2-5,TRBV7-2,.,TGTGCCAGCAGCCTAAGGGGGGGAGGGGAGCAAGAGACCCAGTACTTC,CASSLRGGGEQETQYF
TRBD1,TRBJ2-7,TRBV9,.,TGTGCCAGCAGCGTTGGACAGGGATTGGGCGAGCAGTACTTC,CASSVGQGLGEQYF
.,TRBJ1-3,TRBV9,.,TGTGCCAGCAGCCCTAACGGGCAGGGAGGAAACACCATATATTTT,CASSPNGQGGNTIYF
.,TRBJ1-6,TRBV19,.,TGTGCCAGTAGTATAGCACTCAAGAATTCACCCCTCCACTTT,CASSIALKNSPLHF
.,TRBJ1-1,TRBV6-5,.,TGTGCCAGCAGTACGGACAGAGAGAACACTGAAGCTTTCTTT,CASSTDRENTEAFF
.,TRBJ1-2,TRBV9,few,TGTGCCAGCAGCGTAACTGAGGCATTCCGGCACTATGGCTACACCTTC,CASSVTEAFRHYGYTF
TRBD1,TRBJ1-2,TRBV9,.,TGTGCCAGCAGCGTAGGATCGGACAGGGGAGCCTATGGCTACACCTTC,CASSVGSDRGAYGYTF
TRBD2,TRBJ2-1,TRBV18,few,TGTGCCAGCTCACCCCGACTAGCGGGGACTAACAATGAGCAGTTCTTC,CASSPRLAGTNNEQFF
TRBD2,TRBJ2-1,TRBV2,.,TGTGCCAGCAGCCCGGGACTAGCGGGAGATAGCGACAATGAGCAGTTCTTC,CASSPGLAGDSDNEQFF
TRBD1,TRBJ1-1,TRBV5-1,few,TGCGCCAGCAGCGGCCGGGACAGGAACACTGAAGCTTTCTTT,CASSGRDRNTEAFF
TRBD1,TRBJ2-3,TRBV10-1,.,TGCGCCAGCAGTCAGGGACAGGGCACAGATACGCAGTATTTT,CASSQGQGTDTQYF
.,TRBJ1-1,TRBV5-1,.,TGCGCCAGCAGCTTGGACCCAGGGACATTTGAAGCTTTCTTT,CASSLDPGTFEAFF
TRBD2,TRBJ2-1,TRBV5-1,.,TGCGCCAGCAGCTTAGCGGGGGGGCCGGGTGAGCAGTTCTTC,CASSLAGGPGEQFF
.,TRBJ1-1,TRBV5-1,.,TGCGCCAGCAGCATCGCCGGGGGGACCAACACTGAAGCTTTCTTT,CASSIAGGTNTEAFF
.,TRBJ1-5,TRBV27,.,TGTGCCAGCACCCCCCAGGGGAGCAATCAGCCCCAGCATTTT,CASTPQGSNQPQHF
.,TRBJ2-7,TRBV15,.,TGTGCCACCAACACCAGGCAGACCTACGAGCAGTACTTC,CATNTRQTYEQYF
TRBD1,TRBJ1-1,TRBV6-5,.,TGTGCCAGCAGTTACTCGGGACAGGGAAGAACAGAAGCTTTCTTT,CASSYSGQGRTEAFF
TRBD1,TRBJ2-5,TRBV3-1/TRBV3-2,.,TGTGCCAGCAGCGACAGGGGCCAAGAGACCCAGTACTTC,CASSDRGQETQYF
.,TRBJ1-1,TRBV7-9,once,TGTGCCAGCAGCCCGAACCCCTCCTGGCCGGAGATCTCTTTCTTT,CASSPNPSWPEISFF
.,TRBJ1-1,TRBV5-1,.,TGCGCCAGCAGGACAGGGAACACTGAAGCTTTCTTT,CASRTGNTEAFF
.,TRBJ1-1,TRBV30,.,TGTGCCTGTTACAGGAACACTGAAGCTTTCTTT,CACYRNTEAFF
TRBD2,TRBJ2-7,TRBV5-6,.,TGTGCCAGCAGCTTGGGCGGGGGACCCTACGAGCAGTACTTC,CASSLGGGPYEQYF
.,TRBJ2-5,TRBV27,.,TGTGCCAGCAGTTTTAGTATTCCCAGGGGTACAACTTCAGAGACCCAGTACTTC,CASSFSIPRGTTSETQYF
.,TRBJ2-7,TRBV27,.,TGTGCCAGCAGTTTCGCTAGCTCCTACGAGCAGTACTTC,CASSFASSYEQYF
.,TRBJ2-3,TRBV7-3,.,TGTGCCAGCAGCTTACCTGGAGCAGATACGCAGTATTTT,CASSLPGADTQYF
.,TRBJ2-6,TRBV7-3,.,TGTGCCAGCAGCTTACAAGCTGCCGGGGCCAACGTCCTGACTTTC,CASSLQAAGANVLTF
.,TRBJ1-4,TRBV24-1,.,TGTGCCACCAGTGACTGGACACCCGGGAGTGAAAAACTGTTTTTT,CATSDWTPGSEKLFF
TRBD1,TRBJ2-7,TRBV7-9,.,TGTGCCAGCAGCGCAAAACAGGGGGTGGGATACGAGCAGTACTTC,CASSAKQGVGYEQYF
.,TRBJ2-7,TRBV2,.,TGTGCCAGCAGTGAAGGATTGAGGGTCTTGTTCGAGCAGTACTTC,CASSEGLRVLFEQYF
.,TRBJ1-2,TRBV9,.,TGTGCCAGCAGCGTGCCGTCGGAGGGGGGGAACTATGGCTACACCTTC,CASSVPSEGGNYGYTF
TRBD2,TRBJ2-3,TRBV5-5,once,TGTGCCAGCAGCTTGGCAACTAGCGGGGGCCCAAGCACAGATACGCAGTATTTT,CASSLATSGGPSTDTQYF
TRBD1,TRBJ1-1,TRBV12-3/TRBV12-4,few,TGTGCCAGCAGTTTAGCGGGACAGAGAGCTTTCTTT,CASSLAGQRAFF
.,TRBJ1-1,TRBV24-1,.,TGTGCCACCAGTGCCTCCCGGGGGGGATGGAACACTGAAGCTTTCTTT,CATSASRGGWNTEAFF
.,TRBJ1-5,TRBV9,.,TGTGCCAGCAGCGTCGCAGATAGCAATCAGCCCCAGCATTTT,CASSVADSNQPQHF
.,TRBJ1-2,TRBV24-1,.,TGTGCCACCAGTGATTCTGCGGGGGTCGGCTACACCTTC,CATSDSAGVGYTF
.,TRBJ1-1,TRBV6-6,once,TGTGCCAGCAGTTACCCAAGGGAGGTATCGAACACTGAAGCTTTCTTT,CASSYPREVSNTEAFF